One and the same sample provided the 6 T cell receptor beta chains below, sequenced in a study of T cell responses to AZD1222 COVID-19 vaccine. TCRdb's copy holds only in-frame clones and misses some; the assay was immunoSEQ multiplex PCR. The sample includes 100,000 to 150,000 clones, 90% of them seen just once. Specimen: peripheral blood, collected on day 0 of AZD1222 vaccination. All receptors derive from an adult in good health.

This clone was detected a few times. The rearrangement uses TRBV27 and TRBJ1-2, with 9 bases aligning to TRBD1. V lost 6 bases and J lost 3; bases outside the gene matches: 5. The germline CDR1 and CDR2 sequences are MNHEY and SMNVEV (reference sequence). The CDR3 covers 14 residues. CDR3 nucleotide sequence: TGTGCCAGCAGCTTACAGGGGGCGGACTATGGCTACACCTTC. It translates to CASSLQGADYGYTF.

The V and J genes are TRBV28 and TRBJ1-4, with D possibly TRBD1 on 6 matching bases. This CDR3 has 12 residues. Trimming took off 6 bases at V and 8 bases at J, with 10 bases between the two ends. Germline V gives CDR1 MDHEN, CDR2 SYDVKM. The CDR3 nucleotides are TGTGCCAGCAGCCGAGGGGGGGAAAAACTGTTTTTT. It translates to CASSRGGEKLFF.

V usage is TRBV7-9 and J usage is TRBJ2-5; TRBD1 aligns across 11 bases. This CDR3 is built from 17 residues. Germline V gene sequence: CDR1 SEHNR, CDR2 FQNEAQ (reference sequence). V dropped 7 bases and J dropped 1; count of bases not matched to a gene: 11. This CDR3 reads CASTMGAGTGGQETQYF. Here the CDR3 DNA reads TGTGCCAGCACCATGGGGGCCGGGACAGGGGGCCAAGAGACCCAGTACTTC. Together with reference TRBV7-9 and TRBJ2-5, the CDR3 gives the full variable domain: DTGVSQNPRHKITKRGQNVTFRCDPISEHNRLYWYRQTLGQGPEFLTYFQNEAQLEKSRLLSDRFSAERPKGSFSTLEIQRTEQGDSAMYLCASTMGAGTGGQETQYFGPGTRLLVL.

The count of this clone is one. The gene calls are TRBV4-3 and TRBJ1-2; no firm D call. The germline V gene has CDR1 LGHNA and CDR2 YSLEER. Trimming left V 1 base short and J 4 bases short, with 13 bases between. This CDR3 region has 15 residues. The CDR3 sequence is CASSQVGSDFYGYTF. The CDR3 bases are TGCGCCAGCAGCCAAGTGGGTTCCGACTTCTATGGCTACACCTTC.

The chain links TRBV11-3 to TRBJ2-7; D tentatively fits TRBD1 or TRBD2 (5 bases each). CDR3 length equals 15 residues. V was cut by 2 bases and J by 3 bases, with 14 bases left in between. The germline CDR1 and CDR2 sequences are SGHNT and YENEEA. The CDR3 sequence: CASSLRGGRDYEQYF. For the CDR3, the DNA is TGTGCCAGCAGCTTACGTGGGGGTCGGGACTACGAGCAGTACTTC.

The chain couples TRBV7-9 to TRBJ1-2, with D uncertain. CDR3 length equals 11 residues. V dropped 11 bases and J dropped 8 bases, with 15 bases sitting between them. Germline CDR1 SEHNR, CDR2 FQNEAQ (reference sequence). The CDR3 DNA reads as TGTGCCCACCCTGGGAGAGGCGGCTACACCTTC. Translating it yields CAHPGRGGYTF.